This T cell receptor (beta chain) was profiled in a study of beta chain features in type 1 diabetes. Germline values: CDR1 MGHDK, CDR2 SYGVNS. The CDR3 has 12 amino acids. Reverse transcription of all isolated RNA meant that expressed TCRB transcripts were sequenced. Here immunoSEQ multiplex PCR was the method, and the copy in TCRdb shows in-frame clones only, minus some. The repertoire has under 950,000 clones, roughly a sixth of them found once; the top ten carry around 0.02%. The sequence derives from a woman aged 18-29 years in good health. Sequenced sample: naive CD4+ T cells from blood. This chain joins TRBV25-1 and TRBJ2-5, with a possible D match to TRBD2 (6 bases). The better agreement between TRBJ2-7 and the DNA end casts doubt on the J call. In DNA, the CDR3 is TGTGCCAGCGGAGGGGTTTCCTACGAGCAGTACTTC. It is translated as CASGGVSYEQYF.